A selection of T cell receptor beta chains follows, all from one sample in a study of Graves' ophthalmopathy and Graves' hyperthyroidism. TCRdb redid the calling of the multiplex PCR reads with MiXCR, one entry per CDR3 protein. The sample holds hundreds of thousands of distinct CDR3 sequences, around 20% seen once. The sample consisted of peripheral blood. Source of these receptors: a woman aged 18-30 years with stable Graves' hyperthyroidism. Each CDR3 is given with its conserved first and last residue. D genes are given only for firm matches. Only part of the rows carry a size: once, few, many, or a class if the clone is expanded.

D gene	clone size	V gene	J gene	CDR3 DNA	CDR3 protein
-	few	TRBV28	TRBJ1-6	TGTGCCAGCAGTTTTGGGTACAGGGAGGGCTCACCCCTCCACTTT	CASSFGYREGSPLHF
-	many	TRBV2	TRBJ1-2	TGTGCCAGCACACCGTACTATGGCTACACCTTC	CASTPYYGYTF
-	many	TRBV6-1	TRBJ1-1	TGTGCCAGCAGACCCGGCGGGGCCTTGAGCACTGAAGCTTTCTTT	CASRPGGALSTEAFF
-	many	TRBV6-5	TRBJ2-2	TGTGCCAGCAAGGCGGAGGGGGACACCGGGGAGCTGTTTTTT	CASKAEGDTGELFF
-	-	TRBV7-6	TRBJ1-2	TGTGCCAGCAGGCCATGGATGGGGCAGCGCTATGGCTACACCTTC	CASRPWMGQRYGYTF
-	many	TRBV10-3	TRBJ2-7	TGTGCCTCCGGGGTTCACGAGCAGTACTTC	CASGVHEQYF
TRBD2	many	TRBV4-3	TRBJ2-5	TGCACCAGCAGCCAAGATAGCGGGAGTTGGGAGACCCAGTACTTC	CTSSQDSGSWETQYF
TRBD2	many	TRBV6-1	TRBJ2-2	TGTGCCAGCAGTGAAGGGATTGGCGGGAGAAAGCTGTTTTTT	CASSEGIGGRKLFF
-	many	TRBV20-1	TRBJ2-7	TGCAGTGCTAGAGATAGGCGTAGGCAGTACTTC	CSARDRRRQYF
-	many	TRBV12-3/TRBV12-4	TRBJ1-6	TGTGCCAGCAGTGGGGGACTTGACTCCTATAATTCACCCCTCCACTTT	CASSGGLDSYNSPLHF
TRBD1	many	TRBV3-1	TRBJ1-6	TGTGCCAGCAGCCAGGGTCCGCAGGGGGTTTCACCCCTCCACTTT	CASSQGPQGVSPLHF
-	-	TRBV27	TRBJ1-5	TGTGCCAGCAGTTTATCGAGAACGGTCCAGCCCCAGCATTTT	CASSLSRTVQPQHF
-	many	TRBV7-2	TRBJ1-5	TGTGCCAGCAGCTCGGTGGGGTGGAGCAATCAGCCCCAGCATTTT	CASSSVGWSNQPQHF
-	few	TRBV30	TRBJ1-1	TGTGCCTGGGGGGTGCAGGGCGGAGGGACTGAAGCTTTCTTT	CAWGVQGGGTEAFF
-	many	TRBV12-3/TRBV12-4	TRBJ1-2	TGTGCCAGCAGTTTTATAGGTAGGACCGACTATGGCTACACCTTC	CASSFIGRTDYGYTF
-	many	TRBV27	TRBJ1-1	TGTGCCAGCAGCTCGTCAGCGAACACTGAAGCTTTCTTT	CASSSSANTEAFF
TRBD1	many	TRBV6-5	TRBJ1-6	TGTGCCAGCAGTTACACACCCTCAGGGGGTAATTCACCCCTCCACTTT	CASSYTPSGGNSPLHF
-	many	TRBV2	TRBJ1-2	TGTGCCAGCAGTGAAGGCCCAGGGAGAGGTGGCTATGGCTACACCTTC	CASSEGPGRGGYGYTF
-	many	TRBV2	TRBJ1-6	TGTGCCAGCAGTGTTGACAGCAATTCACCCCTCCACTTT	CASSVDSNSPLHF
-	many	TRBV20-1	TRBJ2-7	TGCAGTGCTAGGATCAGCCGTCCGGGGTACGAGCAGTACTTC	CSARISRPGYEQYF
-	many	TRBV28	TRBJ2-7	TGTGCCAGCAGTTCATCCCCCTACGAGCAGTACTTC	CASSSSPYEQYF
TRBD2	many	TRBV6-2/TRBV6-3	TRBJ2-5	TGTGCCAGCCCCATTCGGGATAGCGGGAGGGAAGGAGAAGAGACCCAGTACTTC	CASPIRDSGREGEETQYF
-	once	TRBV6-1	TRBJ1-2	TGTGCCAGCAGCTCCGCTCCCAGGATCTATGGCTACACCTTC	CASSSAPRIYGYTF
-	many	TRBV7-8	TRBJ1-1	TGTGCCAGCAGCTTAGGGAGACAGGACACTGAAGCTTTCTTT	CASSLGRQDTEAFF
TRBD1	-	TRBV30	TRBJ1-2	TGTGCCTGGAGTTATAACAGGGGGCAGGGCTACACCTTC	CAWSYNRGQGYTF
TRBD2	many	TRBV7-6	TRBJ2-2	TGTGCCAGCAGCTTAGCGGGAGGGCTCCTCACCGGGGAGCTGTTTTTT	CASSLAGGLLTGELFF
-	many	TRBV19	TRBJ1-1	TGTGCCAGTAGATCCGGGGCTCGGAACACTGAAGCTTTCTTT	CASRSGARNTEAFF
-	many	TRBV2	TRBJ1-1	TGTGCCAGCAGTGAAGCGGAACCCAGGGTTGACACTGAAGCTTTCTTT	CASSEAEPRVDTEAFF
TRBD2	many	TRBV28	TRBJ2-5	TGTGCCAGCAGTTCCCTCGGACTAGCCCAAGAAGAGACCCAGTACTTC	CASSSLGLAQEETQYF
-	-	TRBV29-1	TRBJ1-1	TGCAGCGTTGCACAGGGGAACACTGAAGCTTTCTTT	CSVAQGNTEAFF
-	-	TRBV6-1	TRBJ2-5	TGTGCCAGCAGGGAGGGGGCGCGAGAGACCCAGTACTTC	CASREGARETQYF
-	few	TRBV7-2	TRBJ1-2	TGTGCCAGCAGCTTTCGGCACCAGTACTATGGCTACACCTTC	CASSFRHQYYGYTF
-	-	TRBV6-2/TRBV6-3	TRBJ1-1	TGTGCCAGCAGTTACGGCTCCGAAGCTTTCTTT	CASSYGSEAFF
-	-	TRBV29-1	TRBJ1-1	TGCAGCGAGCGAGAGGGGACTGAAGCTTTCTTT	CSEREGTEAFF
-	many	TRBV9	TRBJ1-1	TGTGCCAGCAGCAAGACCGGGACAACGAACACTGAAGCTTTCTTT	CASSKTGTTNTEAFF
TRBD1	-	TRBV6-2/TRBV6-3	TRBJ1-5	TGTGCCAGCAGTTACCCCCAGAGACAGGGCATAGGCAATCAGCCCCAGCATTTT	CASSYPQRQGIGNQPQHF
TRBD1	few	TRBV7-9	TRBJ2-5	TGTGCCAGCAGCTTACGACAGGGTATAGGGACCCAGTACTTC	CASSLRQGIGTQYF
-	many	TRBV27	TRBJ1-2	TGTGCCAGCAGTTCGTCAGGGCAAGGCTACACCTTC	CASSSSGQGYTF
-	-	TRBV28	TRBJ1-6	TGTGCCAGCAGTTTACTGTCAGCGGGCTCCTATAATTCACCCCTCCACTTT	CASSLLSAGSYNSPLHF
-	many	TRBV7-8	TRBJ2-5	TGTGCCAGCAGCTTAGTGTATAACAGCCAAGAGACCCAGTACTTC	CASSLVYNSQETQYF
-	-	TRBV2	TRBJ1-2	TGTGCCAGCAGTGTCTCAGGGAATGGTTACACCTTC	CASSVSGNGYTF
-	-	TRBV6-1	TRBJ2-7	TGTGCCAGCAGTGAAGTCCCGAGCTCCTACGAGCAGTACTTC	CASSEVPSSYEQYF
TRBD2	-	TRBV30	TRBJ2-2	TGTGCCTGGAGTGTCGGGGGGGCCGGGGAGCTGTTTTTT	CAWSVGGAGELFF
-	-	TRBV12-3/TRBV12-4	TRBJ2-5	TGTGCCAGCAGTTACACCTTGGGCCGGCCAGAGACCCAGTACTTC	CASSYTLGRPETQYF
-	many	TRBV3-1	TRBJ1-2	TGTGCCAGCAGCCAAGTGGGGGGGAAGGATGGCTACACCTTC	CASSQVGGKDGYTF
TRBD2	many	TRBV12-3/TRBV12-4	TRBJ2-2	TGTGCCAGCAGTTTCCGTGGGACTAGCCCCGGGGAGCTGTTTTTT	CASSFRGTSPGELFF
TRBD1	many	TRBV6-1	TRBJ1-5	TGTGCCAGCAGTAGGACAGGGGGGCATCAGCCCCAGCATTTT	CASSRTGGHQPQHF
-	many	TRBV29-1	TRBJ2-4	TGCAGCGTTGCGATAGGGGGCAAAAACATTCAGTACTTC	CSVAIGGKNIQYF
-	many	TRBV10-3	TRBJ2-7	TGTGCCATCAGTGCCTATGGCGGCAGGGCCCCCTCCGAGCAGTACTTC	CAISAYGGRAPSEQYF
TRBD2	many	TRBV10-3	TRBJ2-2	TGTGCCATCTCAACCGGGACTAGCGGCACCGGGGAGCTGTTTTTT	CAISTGTSGTGELFF
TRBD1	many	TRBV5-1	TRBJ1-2	TGCGCCAGCAGCTTGGCCGGGACAGGGGTCTATGGCTACACCTTC	CASSLAGTGVYGYTF
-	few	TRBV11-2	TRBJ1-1	TGTGCCAGCAGCTCGTTCGCTCGGGGAATGAACACTGAAGCTTTCTTT	CASSSFARGMNTEAFF
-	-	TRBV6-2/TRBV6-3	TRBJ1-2	TGTGCCAGCAGTCAAGGGCAGGCCATCTATGGCTACACCTTC	CASSQGQAIYGYTF
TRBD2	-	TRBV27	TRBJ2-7	TGTGCCAGCAGTTTATATGCTAGCGGATCCGAGCAGTACTTC	CASSLYASGSEQYF
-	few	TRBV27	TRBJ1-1	TGTGCCAGCAGTTTAAATCCGCGGGCCGCCCAGAACACTGAAGCTTTCTTT	CASSLNPRAAQNTEAFF
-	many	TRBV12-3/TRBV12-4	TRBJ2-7	TGTGCCAGCAGTTTAGTAGGACCTTCCTACGAGCAGTACTTC	CASSLVGPSYEQYF
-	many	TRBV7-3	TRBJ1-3	TGTGCCAGCGTTAGAGGGCTTGGAAACACCATATATTTT	CASVRGLGNTIYF
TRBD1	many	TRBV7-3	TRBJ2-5	TGTGCCAGCAGCTCTTTGGGACAGGGAGGAGAGACCCAGTACTTC	CASSSLGQGGETQYF
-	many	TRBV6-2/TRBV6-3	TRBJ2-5	TGTGCCAGCAGTCAACGGGACACCCAGGGCGTACAGACCCAGTACTTC	CASSQRDTQGVQTQYF
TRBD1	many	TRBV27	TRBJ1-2	TGTGCCAGCAGTTTATCGGGAGGGGGCGCTTTCTATGGCTACACCTTC	CASSLSGGGAFYGYTF